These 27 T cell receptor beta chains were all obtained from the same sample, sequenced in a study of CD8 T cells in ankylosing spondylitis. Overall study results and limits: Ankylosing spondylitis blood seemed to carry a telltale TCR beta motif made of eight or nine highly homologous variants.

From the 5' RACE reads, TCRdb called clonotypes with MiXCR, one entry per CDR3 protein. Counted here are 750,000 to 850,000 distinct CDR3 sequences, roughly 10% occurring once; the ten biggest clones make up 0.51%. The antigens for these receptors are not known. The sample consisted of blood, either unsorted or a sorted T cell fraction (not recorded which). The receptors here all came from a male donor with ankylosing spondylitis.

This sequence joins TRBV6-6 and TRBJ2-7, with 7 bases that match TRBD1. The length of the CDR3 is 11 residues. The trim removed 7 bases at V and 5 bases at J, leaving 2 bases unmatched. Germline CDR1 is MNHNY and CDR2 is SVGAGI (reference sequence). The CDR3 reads CASKGAHEQYF. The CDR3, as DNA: TGTGCCAGCAAGGGGGCCCACGAGCAGTACTTC.

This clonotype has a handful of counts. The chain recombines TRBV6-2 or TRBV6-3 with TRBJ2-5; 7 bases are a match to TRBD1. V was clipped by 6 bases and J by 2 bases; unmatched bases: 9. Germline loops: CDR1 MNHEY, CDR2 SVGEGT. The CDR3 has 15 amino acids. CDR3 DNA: TGTGCCAGCAGCATTGGGACAGTACTACAAGAGACCCAGTACTTC. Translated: CASSIGTVLQETQYF.

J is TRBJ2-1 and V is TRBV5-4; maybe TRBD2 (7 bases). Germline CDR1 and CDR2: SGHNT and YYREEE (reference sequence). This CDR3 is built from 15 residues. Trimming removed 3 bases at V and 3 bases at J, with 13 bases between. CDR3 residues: CASSSGEGRYNEQFF. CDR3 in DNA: TGTGCCAGCAGCTCAGGGGAGGGGCGCTACAATGAGCAGTTCTTC. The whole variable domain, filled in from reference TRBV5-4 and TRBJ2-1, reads ETGVTQSPTHLIKTRGQQVTLRCSSQSGHNTVSWYQQALGQGPQFIFQYYREEENGRGNFPPRFSGLQFPNYSSELNVNALELDDSALYLCASSSGEGRYNEQFFGPGTRLTVL.

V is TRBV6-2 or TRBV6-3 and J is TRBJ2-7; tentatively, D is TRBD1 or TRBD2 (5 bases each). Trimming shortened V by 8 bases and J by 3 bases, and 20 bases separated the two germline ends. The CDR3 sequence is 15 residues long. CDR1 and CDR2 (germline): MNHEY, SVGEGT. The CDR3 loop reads CASVTAGTQFYEQYF. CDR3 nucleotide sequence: TGTGCCAGCGTTACCGCCGGGACCCAGTTCTACGAGCAGTACTTC.

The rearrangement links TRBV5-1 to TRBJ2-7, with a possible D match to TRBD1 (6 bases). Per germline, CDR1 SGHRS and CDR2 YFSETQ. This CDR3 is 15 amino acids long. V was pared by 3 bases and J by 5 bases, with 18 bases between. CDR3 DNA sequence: TGCGCCAGCAGCTCCCCAGAGCAGGGGTTCAACGAGCAGTACTTC. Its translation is CASSSPEQGFNEQYF. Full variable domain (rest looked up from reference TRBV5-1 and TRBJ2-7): KAGVTQTPRYLIKTRGQQVTLSCSPISGHRSVSWYQQTPGQGLQFLFEYFSETQRNKGNFPGRFSGRQFSNSRSEMNVSTLELGDSALYLCASSSPEQGFNEQYFGPGTRLTVT.

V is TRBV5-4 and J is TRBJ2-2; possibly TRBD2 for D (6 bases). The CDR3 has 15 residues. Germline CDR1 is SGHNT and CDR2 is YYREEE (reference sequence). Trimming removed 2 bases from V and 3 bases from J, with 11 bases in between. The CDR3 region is CASSLLSGDTGELFF. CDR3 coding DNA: TGTGCCAGCAGCTTACTCTCGGGGGACACCGGGGAGCTGTTTTTT.

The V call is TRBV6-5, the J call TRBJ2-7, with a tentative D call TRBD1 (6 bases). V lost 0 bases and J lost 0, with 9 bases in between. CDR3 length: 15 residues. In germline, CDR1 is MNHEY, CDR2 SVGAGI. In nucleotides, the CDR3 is TGTGCCAGCAGTTACTCACACAGGGTCTCCTACGAGCAGTACTTC. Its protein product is CASSYSHRVSYEQYF.

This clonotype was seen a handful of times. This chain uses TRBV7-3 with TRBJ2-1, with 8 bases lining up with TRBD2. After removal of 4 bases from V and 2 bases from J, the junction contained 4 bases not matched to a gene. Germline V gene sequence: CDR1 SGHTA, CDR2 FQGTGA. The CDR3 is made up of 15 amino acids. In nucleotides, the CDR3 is TGTGCCAGCAGCTATAGCGGGGCCCCCTACAATGAGCAGTTCTTC. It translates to CASSYSGAPYNEQFF.

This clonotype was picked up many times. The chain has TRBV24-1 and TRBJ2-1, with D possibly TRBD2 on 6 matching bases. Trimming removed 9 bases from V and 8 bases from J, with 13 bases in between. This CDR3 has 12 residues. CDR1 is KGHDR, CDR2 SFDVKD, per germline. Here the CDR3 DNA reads TGTGCCACCGCCGCGGGGTTGGATGAGCAGTTCTTC. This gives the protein CATAAGLDEQFF.

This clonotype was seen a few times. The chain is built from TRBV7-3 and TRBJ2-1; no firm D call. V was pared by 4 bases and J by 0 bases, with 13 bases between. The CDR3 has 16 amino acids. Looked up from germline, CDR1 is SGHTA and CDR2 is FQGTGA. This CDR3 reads CASSSLSRASYNEQFF. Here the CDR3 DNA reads TGTGCCAGCAGCTCCCTTAGCCGCGCCTCCTACAATGAGCAGTTCTTC. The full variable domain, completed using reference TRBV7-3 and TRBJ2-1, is GAGVSQTPSNKVTEKGKYVELRCDPISGHTALYWYRQSLGQGPEFLIYFQGTGAADDSGLPNDRFFAVRPEGSVSTLKIQRTERGDSAVYLCASSSLSRASYNEQFFGPGTRLTVL.

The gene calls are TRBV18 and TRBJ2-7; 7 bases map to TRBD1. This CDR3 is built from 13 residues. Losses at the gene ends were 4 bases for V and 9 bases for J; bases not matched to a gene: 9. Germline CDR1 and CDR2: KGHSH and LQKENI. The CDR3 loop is CASSLGTADGQYF. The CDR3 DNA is TGTGCCAGCTCACTCGGGACAGCCGACGGGCAGTACTTC.

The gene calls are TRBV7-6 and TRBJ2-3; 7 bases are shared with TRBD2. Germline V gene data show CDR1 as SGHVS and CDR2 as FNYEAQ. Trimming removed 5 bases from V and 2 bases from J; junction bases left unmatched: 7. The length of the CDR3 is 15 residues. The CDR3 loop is CASSPDGRPTDTQYF. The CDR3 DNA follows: TGTGCCAGCAGCCCCGACGGGAGGCCCACAGATACGCAGTATTTT.

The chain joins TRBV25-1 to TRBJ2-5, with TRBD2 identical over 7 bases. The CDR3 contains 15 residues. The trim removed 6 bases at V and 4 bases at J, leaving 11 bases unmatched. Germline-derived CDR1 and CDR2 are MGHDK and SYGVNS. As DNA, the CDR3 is TGTGCCAGCAGCCTCTGGCGGGAGCGGGTAGAGACCCAGTACTTC. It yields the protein CASSLWRERVETQYF.

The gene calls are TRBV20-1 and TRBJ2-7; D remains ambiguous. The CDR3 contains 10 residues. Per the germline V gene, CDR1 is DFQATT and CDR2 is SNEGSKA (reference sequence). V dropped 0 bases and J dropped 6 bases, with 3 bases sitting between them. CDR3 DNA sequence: TGCAGTGCTAGAGAGACCGAGCAGTACTTC. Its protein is CSARETEQYF.

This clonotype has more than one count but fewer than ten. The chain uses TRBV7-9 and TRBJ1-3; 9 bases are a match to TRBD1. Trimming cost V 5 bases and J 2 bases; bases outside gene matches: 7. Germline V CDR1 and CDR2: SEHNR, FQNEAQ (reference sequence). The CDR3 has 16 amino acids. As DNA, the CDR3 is TGTGCCAGCAGCGTCCTACAGGGGGCTACTGGAAACACCATATATTTT. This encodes CASSVLQGATGNTIYF.

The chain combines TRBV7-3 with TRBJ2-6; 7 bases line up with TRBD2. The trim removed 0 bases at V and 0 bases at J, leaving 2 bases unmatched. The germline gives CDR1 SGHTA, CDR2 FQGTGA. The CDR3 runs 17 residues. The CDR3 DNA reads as TGTGCCAGCAGCTTAACGCGGGAGAGCTCTGGGGCCAACGTCCTGACTTTC. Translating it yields CASSLTRESSGANVLTF.

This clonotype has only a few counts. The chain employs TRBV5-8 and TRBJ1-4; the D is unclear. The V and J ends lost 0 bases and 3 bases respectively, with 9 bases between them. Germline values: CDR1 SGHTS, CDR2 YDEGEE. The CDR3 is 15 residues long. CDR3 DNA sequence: TGTGCCAGCAGCTTGGAACAACTATCTAATGAAAAACTGTTTTTT. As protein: CASSLEQLSNEKLFF.

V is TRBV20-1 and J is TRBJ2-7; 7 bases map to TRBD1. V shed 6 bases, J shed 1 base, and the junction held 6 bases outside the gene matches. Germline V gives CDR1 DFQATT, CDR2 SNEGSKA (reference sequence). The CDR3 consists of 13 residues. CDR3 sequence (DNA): TGCAGTGCAACGACAGGGCCATCCTACGAGCAGTACTTC. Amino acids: CSATTGPSYEQYF.

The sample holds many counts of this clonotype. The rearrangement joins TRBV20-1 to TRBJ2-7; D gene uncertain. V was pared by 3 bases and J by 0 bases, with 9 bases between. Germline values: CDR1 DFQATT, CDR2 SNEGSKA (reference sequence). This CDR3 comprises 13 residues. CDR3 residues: CSASVVPSYEQYF. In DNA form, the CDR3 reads TGCAGTGCTAGCGTCGTGCCCTCCTACGAGCAGTACTTC.

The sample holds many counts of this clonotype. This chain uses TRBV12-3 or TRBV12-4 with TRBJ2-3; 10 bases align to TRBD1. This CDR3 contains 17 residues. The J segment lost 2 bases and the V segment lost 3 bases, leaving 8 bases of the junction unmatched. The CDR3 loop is CASSFPVGQGPTDTQYF. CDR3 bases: TGTGCCAGCAGTTTCCCCGTGGGACAGGGGCCCACAGATACGCAGTATTTT.

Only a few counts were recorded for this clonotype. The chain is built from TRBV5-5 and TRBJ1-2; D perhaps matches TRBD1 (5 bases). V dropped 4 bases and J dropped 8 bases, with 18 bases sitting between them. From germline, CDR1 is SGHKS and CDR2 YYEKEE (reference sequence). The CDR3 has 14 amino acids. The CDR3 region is CASSPQGSARGYTF. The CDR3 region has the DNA TGTGCCAGCAGCCCGCAGGGTAGCGCGAGAGGCTACACCTTC.

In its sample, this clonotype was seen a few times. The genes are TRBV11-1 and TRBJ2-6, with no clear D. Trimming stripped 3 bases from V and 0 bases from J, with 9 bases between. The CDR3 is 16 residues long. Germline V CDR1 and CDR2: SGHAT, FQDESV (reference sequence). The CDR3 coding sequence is TGTGCCAGCAGCTTGATCAGGAGCTCTGGGGCCAACGTCCTGACTTTC. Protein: CASSLIRSSGANVLTF.

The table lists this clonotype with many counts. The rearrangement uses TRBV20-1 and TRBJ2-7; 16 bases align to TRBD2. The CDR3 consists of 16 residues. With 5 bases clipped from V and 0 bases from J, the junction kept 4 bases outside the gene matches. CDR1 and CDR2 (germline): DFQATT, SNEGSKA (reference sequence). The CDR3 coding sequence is TGCAGTGCTGCCGGGACTAGCGGGAGGGCCTCCTACGAGCAGTACTTC. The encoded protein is CSAAGTSGRASYEQYF.

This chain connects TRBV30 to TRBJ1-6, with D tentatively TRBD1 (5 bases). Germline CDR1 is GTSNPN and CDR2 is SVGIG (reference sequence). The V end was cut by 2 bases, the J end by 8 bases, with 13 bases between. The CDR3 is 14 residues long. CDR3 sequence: CAWSTWLGDSPLHF. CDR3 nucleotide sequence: TGTGCCTGGAGTACTTGGTTGGGGGATTCACCCCTCCACTTT.

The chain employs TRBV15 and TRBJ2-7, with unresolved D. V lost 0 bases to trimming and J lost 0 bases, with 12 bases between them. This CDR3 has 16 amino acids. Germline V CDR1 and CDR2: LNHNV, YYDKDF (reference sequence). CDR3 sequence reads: CATSRDHLRSSYEQYF. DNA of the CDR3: TGTGCCACCAGCAGAGATCACTTGCGGAGCTCCTACGAGCAGTACTTC.

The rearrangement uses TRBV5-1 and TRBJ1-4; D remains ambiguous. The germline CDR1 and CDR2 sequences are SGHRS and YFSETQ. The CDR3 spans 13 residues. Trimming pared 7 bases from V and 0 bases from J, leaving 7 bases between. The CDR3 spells CASRSATNEKLFF. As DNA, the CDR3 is TGCGCCAGCCGGTCCGCAACTAATGAAAAACTGTTTTTT.

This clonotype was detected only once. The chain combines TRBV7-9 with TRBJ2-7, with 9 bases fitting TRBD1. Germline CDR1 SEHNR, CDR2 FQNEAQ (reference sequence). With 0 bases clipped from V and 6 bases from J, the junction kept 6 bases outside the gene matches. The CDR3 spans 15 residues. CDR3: CASSLASTGGSEQYF. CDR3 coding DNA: TGTGCCAGCAGCTTAGCGTCGACAGGGGGAAGCGAGCAGTACTTC.